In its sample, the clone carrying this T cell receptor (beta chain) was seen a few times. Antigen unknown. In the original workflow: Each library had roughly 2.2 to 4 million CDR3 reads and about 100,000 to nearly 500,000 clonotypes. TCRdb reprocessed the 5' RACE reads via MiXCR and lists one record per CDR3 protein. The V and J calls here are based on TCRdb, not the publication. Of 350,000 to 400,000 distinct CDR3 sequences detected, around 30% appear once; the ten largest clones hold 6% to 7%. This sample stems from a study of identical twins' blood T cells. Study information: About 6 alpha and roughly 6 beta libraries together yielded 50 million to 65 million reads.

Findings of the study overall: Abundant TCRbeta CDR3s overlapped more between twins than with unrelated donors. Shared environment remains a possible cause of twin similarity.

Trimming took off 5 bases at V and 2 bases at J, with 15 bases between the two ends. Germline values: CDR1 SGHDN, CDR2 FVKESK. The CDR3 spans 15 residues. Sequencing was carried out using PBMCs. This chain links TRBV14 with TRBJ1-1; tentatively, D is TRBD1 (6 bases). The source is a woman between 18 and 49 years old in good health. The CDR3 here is CASSAWTAGNTEAFF. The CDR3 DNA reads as TGTGCCAGCAGCGCTTGGACAGCGGGTAACACTGAAGCTTTCTTT.